The entry below gives a single TCR beta chain sequence along with its context. This clonotype was recorded many times. Its antigen remains undetermined. Within one base of it there is no much larger clone, and no base qualities were kept. The receptor library was made with multiplex PCR. Sequencing instrument: Illumina HiSeq 4000. TCR beta libraries were built with iRepertoire HTBI primers and Arm-PCR amplification of CDR3 regions. Before sequencing, the PCR products went through gel purification. For the original study's pipeline: Gene usage analysis of CDR3 amino acid clonotypes used the 62 TRBV and 12 to 15 TRBJ segments found across samples. COPE and FqMerger were used to merge filtered high-quality paired reads into contigs. Contigs were aligned with BLAST to IMGT TRBV, TRBD and TRBJ reference genes, and CDR3 was defined per IMGT. Any clonotype with a frequency above 0.1% was counted as a highly expanded clone. Shannon entropy served as the measure of repertoire diversity, while the Gini coefficient captured V-J evenness. A clonotype found in more than one individual was treated as public. Using fastp trimming at Q25 and MiXCR clonotype assembly, TCRdb reanalyzed the public sequencing data and kept in-frame beta chains. Merged by CDR3 protein, the rows form single entries marked with the most common genes and DNA. TCRdb assigned the V and J calls; the authors' analysis was not used. This sample gives about 430,000 distinct CDR3 sequences in total; roughly a fifth of them show up just once. The ten most abundant clones make up 14% of the sample.

The entry originates in a study of regulatory T cells in long-lasting Graves disease (dated by TCRdb to 2020 to 2023). Broadly, across the study: Persistent Graves' disease was defined as antithyroid drug treatment for over 5 years with persistently positive TSH receptor autoantibodies. This study used TCR sequencing and RNA sequencing of peripheral blood to compare persistent Graves' disease patients against newly diagnosed Graves' disease patients. The study was conducted in China and was registered as a clinical trial. A total of around 35 samples underwent TCR sequencing, from 13 patients with persistent Graves' disease and 20 patients with newly diagnosed Graves' disease. On average, persistent Graves' disease patients in the clinical cohort had been on antithyroid drugs for approximately ten years.

What the work shows at the level of the full study, not this receptor alone: Only peripheral blood was studied, because thyroid tissue, the primary lesion, was inaccessible. The small sample size was acknowledged by the authors as a limitation that may reduce accuracy. Patients with persistent disease shared more public clonotypes (over 2,500) than newly diagnosed patients did (about 970). Only the TCR beta chain was sequenced and analyzed. Persistent Graves' disease patients showed lower TCR Shannon entropy and fewer highly expanded clones than newly diagnosed patients, suggesting clonal expansion.

The label giving this sample's time point can be read as: persistent/refractory GD, antithyroid drugs over 5 years with positive TRAb. RNA was extracted from PBMCs in TRIzol for both TCR sequencing and RNA sequencing. The diagnosis of Graves' disease followed American Thyroid Association guidelines. Recruitment of patients was carried out at an endocrinology department in Xi'an, China. From each patient, approximately 10 milliliters of peripheral blood was collected into an EDTA anticoagulant tube. PBMCs were isolated by Ficoll Paque Plus density gradient separation without further T cell sorting. RNA quality was checked with an Agilent 2100 Bioanalyzer and agarose gel, and concentration with a NanoDrop 2000. The clonotype was recovered from a female donor with Graves disease. The sample here was peripheral blood mononuclear cells (PBMCs), taken when the disease was refractory, from a patient treated with antithyroid drugs.

The DNA reads TGCGCCAGCAGTGAATTCCAGGACCCCTATGGCTACACCTTC. The encoded protein is CASSEFQDPYGYTF. This chain is built from TRBV10-2 and TRBJ1-2; a confident D gene designation cannot be given. From its cysteine to its phenylalanine, the CDR3 spans 14 amino acids. Only the CDR3 DNA is retained, 42 bases long and in frame from the first base. Based on the germline V gene, the CDR1 and CDR2 sequences are WSHSY and SAAADI. Cut back by 3 bases and 4 bases, the V and J ends lie 12 bases apart.